These 19 T cell receptor beta chains originate from one sample sequenced in a study of human T cells and chemical hapten exposure. This sample's time point: pre-sensitization, week 0. Treatment in this sample: therapeutic diphenylcyclopropenone sensitization with weekly scalp DPC. TCRdb passed the RACE reads through MiXCR, listing each CDR3 protein once. Seen here are about 120,000 distinct CDR3 sequences, roughly 12% observed once, and the top ten hold approximately 2.6%. The input for sequencing was whole blood, taken in connection with sensitization to the hapten diphenylcyclopropenone (DPC). The receptors shown here come from a woman aged 18-29 years with alopecia areata. Some clones in this sample may be carry-over from other donors' samples.

CDR3: CAWTPGLSNQPQHF. The CDR3, as DNA: TGTGCCTGGACACCGGGGCTGAGCAATCAGCCCCAGCATTTT. V usage is TRBV30 and J usage is TRBJ1-5, with a tentative D call TRBD1 (5 bases). V gave up 4 bases and J gave up 1 base, with 11 bases separating them. Germline lookup yields CDR1 GTSNPN and CDR2 SVGIG (reference sequence). CDR3 size: 14 residues.

This clonotype was counted at least ten times. The chain couples TRBV14 to TRBJ1-6, with D tentatively TRBD1 (5 bases). Germline lookup yields CDR1 SGHDN and CDR2 FVKESK. V was clipped by 4 bases and J by 9 bases, with 16 bases between them. The length of the CDR3 is 15 residues. The CDR3 region is CASSRPGVGVSPLHF. CDR3 nucleotide sequence: TGTGCCAGCAGCCGTCCGGGGGTTGGGGTTTCACCCCTCCACTTT.

The rearrangement joins TRBV5-4 to TRBJ2-7; 8 positions match TRBD2. V trimming: 2 bases; J trimming: 4 bases; junction bases outside the gene matches: 8. This CDR3 is built from 15 residues. CDR1 is SGHNT and CDR2 is YYREEE in the germline V gene (reference sequence). CDR3 in amino acids: CASSLDPGTSYEQYF. The CDR3 nucleotides are TGTGCCAGCAGCTTAGACCCCGGGACTAGTTACGAGCAGTACTTC. Full variable domain (rest looked up from reference TRBV5-4 and TRBJ2-7): ETGVTQSPTHLIKTRGQQVTLRCSSQSGHNTVSWYQQALGQGPQFIFQYYREEENGRGNFPPRFSGLQFPNYSSELNVNALELDDSALYLCASSLDPGTSYEQYFGPGTRLTVT.

This clonotype came up a few times. This chain's CDR3 is CAWSLPGHFSGANVLTF. The CDR3 nucleotides read TGTGCCTGGAGCTTACCGGGACACTTCTCTGGGGCCAACGTCCTGACTTTC. The rearrangement uses TRBV30 and TRBJ2-6; tentatively, D is TRBD1 (6 bases). This CDR3 is built from 17 residues. Germline V gene lookup returns CDR1 GTSNPN and CDR2 SVGIG (reference sequence). With 3 bases removed from V and 0 bases from J, the gap between germline ends came to 15 bases.

The genes are TRBV7-9 and TRBJ1-5, with no clear D. The CDR3 is made up of 14 amino acids. Per germline, CDR1 SEHNR and CDR2 FQNEAQ (reference sequence). V lost 6 bases to trimming and J lost 0 bases, with 9 bases between them. CDR3 DNA: TGTGCCAGCAGTCCCTCATATAGCAATCAGCCCCAGCATTTT. Protein sequence: CASSPSYSNQPQHF.

This clonotype was observed at least ten times. This chain links TRBV29-1 with TRBJ2-7; TRBD1 is a possible D gene (5 bases). The CDR3 has 13 residues. Germline V gene lookup returns CDR1 SQVTM and CDR2 ANQGSEA. Here the CDR3 reads CIPLGARGDEQYF. The CDR3 region has the DNA TGCATCCCGTTAGGGGCTCGAGGCGACGAGCAGTACTTC.

In this sample, this clonotype turned up a few times. This chain connects TRBV10-1 to TRBJ2-1; D possibly matches TRBD1 or TRBD2 (5 bases each). The CDR3 totals 13 residues. The V gene lost 3 bases and the J gene lost 3 bases, with 6 bases spanning the gap. Germline assignment: CDR1 WNHNN and CDR2 SYGVQD (reference sequence). Here the CDR3 DNA reads TGCGCCAGCAGTGATGGGGGCTACAATGAGCAGTTCTTC. Protein: CASSDGGYNEQFF.

The rearrangement links TRBV6-1 to TRBJ2-7; maybe TRBD1 (6 bases). CDR1 is MNHNS, CDR2 SASEGT, per germline. Deletions cut 4 bases from V and 6 bases from J, with 13 bases between. This CDR3 is 13 amino acids long. The CDR3 nucleotides read TGTGCCAGCAGTGCCAGTAGCAGGGGCGAGCAGTACTTC. Its protein product is CASSASSRGEQYF.

This clonotype was recorded a few times. The genes are TRBV27 and TRBJ1-2; D may be TRBD1 (5 bases). Germline assignment: CDR1 MNHEY and CDR2 SMNVEV (reference sequence). The ends were cut back, 2 bases at V and 4 bases at J, with 8 bases in the middle. The CDR3 has 13 residues. DNA of the CDR3: TGTGCCAGCAGTTTACAGGGCGGCTATGGCTACACCTTC. It yields the protein CASSLQGGYGYTF.

This clonotype was seen repeatedly, ten times or more. The gene calls are TRBV4-3 and TRBJ2-3, with a weak D call TRBD2 (6 bases). The CDR3 spans 16 residues. From germline, CDR1 is LGHNA and CDR2 YSLEER. The V and J ends lost 4 bases and 0 bases respectively, with 14 bases between them. The CDR3 sequence is CASSPNQGLSTDTQYF. CDR3 nucleotide sequence: TGCGCCAGCAGCCCAAACCAGGGACTTAGCACAGATACGCAGTATTTT.

This clonotype was found many times. V gene TRBV29-1 combines with J gene TRBJ1-2, with D possibly being TRBD1 (5 bases). CDR1 is SQVTM, CDR2 ANQGSEA, per germline. The CDR3 consists of 12 residues. V dropped 4 bases and J dropped 3 bases, with 9 bases sitting between them. The CDR3 loop is CSVVGQDYGYTF. CDR3 coding DNA: TGCAGCGTTGTGGGGCAGGACTATGGCTACACCTTC.

This clonotype was seen more than once but under ten times. The V call is TRBV30, the J call TRBJ2-1; D is ambiguous. Between the trimmed V and J ends, which lost 0 bases and 2 bases, there was a span of 17 bases. CDR1 and CDR2 from the germline V gene are GTSNPN and SVGIG (reference sequence). CDR3 length equals 17 residues. The CDR3 DNA sequence: TGTGCCTGGAGTGTACACTTGGCGCCCAGAACCTACAATGAGCAGTTCTTC. As protein: CAWSVHLAPRTYNEQFF.

The chain is built from TRBV7-9 and TRBJ2-2, with D possibly matching TRBD2 (6 bases). V lost 2 bases to trimming and J lost 0 bases, with 7 bases between them. Germline V gene lookup returns CDR1 SEHNR and CDR2 FQNEAQ (reference sequence). CDR3 length: 15 amino acids. CDR3 DNA: TGTGCCAGCAGCTTACGGGAGCCGAACACCGGGGAGCTGTTTTTT. It encodes CASSLREPNTGELFF.

The chain carries TRBV20-1 and TRBJ1-5; no clear D gene. There are 16 residues in the CDR3. With 3 bases removed from V and 0 bases from J, the gap between germline ends came to 15 bases. The V gene's germline CDR1 is DFQATT and CDR2 SNEGSKA (reference sequence). CDR3 amino acids: CSASGKVAYSNQPQHF. The CDR3 nucleotides read TGCAGTGCTAGTGGGAAGGTCGCTTATAGCAATCAGCCCCAGCATTTT.

This clonotype was seen at least ten times. The V gene is TRBV14, the J gene TRBJ2-7; 8 nucleotides agree with TRBD2. Germline V gene sequence: CDR1 SGHDN, CDR2 FVKESK. The CDR3 contains 15 residues. V trimming: 1 base; J trimming: 4 bases; junction bases outside the gene matches: 6. CDR3 protein: CASSQAVAGKYEQYF. DNA for the CDR3: TGTGCCAGCAGCCAAGCGGTAGCGGGGAAGTACGAGCAGTACTTC.

Many counts were recorded for this clonotype. The V gene is TRBV3-1, the J gene TRBJ1-3; D may be TRBD1 (6 bases). CDR1 LGHDT and CDR2 YNNKEL come from the germline V gene (reference sequence). CDR3 length: 18 residues. V lost 0 bases and J lost 0, with 15 bases in between. This chain's CDR3 is CASSQDSGGLPSGNTIYF. Here the CDR3 DNA reads TGTGCCAGCAGCCAAGATAGCGGGGGGCTCCCCTCTGGAAACACCATATATTTT. Full variable domain (rest looked up from reference TRBV3-1 and TRBJ1-3): DTAVSQTPKYLVTQMGNDKSIKCEQNLGHDTMYWYKQDSKKFLKIMFSYNNKELIINETVPNRFSPKSPDKAHLNLHINSLELGDSAVYFCASSQDSGGLPSGNTIYFGEGSWLTVV.

This rearrangement joins TRBV27 to TRBJ2-7; 8 bases are a match to TRBD1. With 0 bases clipped from V and 5 bases from J, the junction kept 9 bases outside the gene matches. The CDR3 consists of 16 residues. Germline lookup yields CDR1 MNHEY and CDR2 SMNVEV (reference sequence). The CDR3 reads CASSLSNRGRTDEQYF. The DNA for the CDR3 is TGTGCCAGCAGTTTATCGAACAGGGGGAGGACCGACGAGCAGTACTTC.

At least ten counts were recorded for this clonotype. The chain links TRBV24-1 to TRBJ2-1, with TRBD2 matching over 8 bases. The J segment lost 7 bases and the V segment lost 6 bases, leaving 13 bases of the junction unmatched. Germline V gene lookup returns CDR1 KGHDR and CDR2 SFDVKD. This CDR3 has 16 residues. DNA of the CDR3: TGTGCCACCAGTTCCCCGGGACTAGGCATGCTGAATGAGCAGTTCTTC. Amino acids: CATSSPGLGMLNEQFF.

This clonotype came up many times. This rearrangement joins TRBV11-2 to TRBJ2-3; 8 bases match TRBD2. The germline V gene encodes CDR1 SGHAT and CDR2 FQNNGV. The CDR3 sequence is 16 residues long. With V trimmed by 5 bases and J by 0 bases, 7 bases remained unmatched. DNA for the CDR3: TGTGCCAGCAGCCAATTGATAGCGGGGAGCACAGATACGCAGTATTTT. Translation: CASSQLIAGSTDTQYF.